Below, one TCR beta chain is given with its context. The antigen is not known. Trimming took off 1 base at V and 12 bases at J, with 13 bases between the two ends. The CDR3 runs to 13 residues. The germline V gene has CDR1 SGHAT and CDR2 FQNNGV. This entry comes from a study of T cell repertoires in cytomegalovirus infection. At the level of the study: HLA-B-restricted CMV epitopes that are well studied, plus recently identified HLA-C-restricted ones, were used by the study. Signatures in public TCR beta sequences pointed to both CMV infection and matching HLA type.

TCRdb used MiXCR to reprocess the reads, holding one entry per CDR3 protein. The sample holds about 770,000 distinct CDR3 sequences, almost 30% seen once. Study-level results: HLA-C-restricted CMV clonotypes gave the most frequent clonotype in two of eight donors.

This sequence was found in a human donor in good health (CMV status not recorded). Some clones in this sample may be carry-over from other donors' samples. The sample in question was cultured CD8+ T cells from PBMCs, obtained from culture after CMV antigen stimulation. V and J are TRBV11-2 and TRBJ1-5, with no clear D. The CDR3 DNA reads as TGTGCCAGCAGCTTAGGGTCGGGCGTGGGCCAGCATTTT. It is translated as CASSLGSGVGQHF.